Included here is one TCR beta chain sequence, with context. The antigen is unknown. Profiling relied on immunoSEQ multiplex PCR, and the TCRdb table lists in-frame clones only, not all of them. Here the sample spans 50,000 to 75,000 clones, around 84% being singletons. This entry is derived from a study of a mutant IDH1 vaccine in newly diagnosed glioma. Study background: The treated population exhibited a male proportion of roughly 62%, a female proportion of 37.5%, and a mean age of about 40 years. Former treatment meant radiotherapy, temozolomide, or both; the majority had gotten both.

Time point defined: week 5, during vaccination. The investigators gave 300 ug of mutant IDH1 20-mer peptide in each vaccine dose, together with topical imiquimod. Specimen: PBMCs, collected from a glioma patient whose treatment included an IDH1 peptide vaccine. The origin of this receptor is a woman aged 45-65 years with glioma.

CDR3 coding DNA: TGCGCCAGCAGCTTGGAACAGCCTTCGGGGGGCTACACCTTC. Translated: CASSLEQPSGGYTF. V is TRBV5-1 and J is TRBJ1-2; D remains unclear. The V and J ends lost 0 bases and 8 bases respectively, with 14 bases between them. Germline values: CDR1 SGHRS, CDR2 YFSETQ. The CDR3 has 14 amino acids.